This is a list of T cell receptor beta chains from one sample in a study of OX40 agonist ivuxolimab in advanced cancers. Profiling relied on immunoSEQ multiplex PCR, and the TCRdb table lists in-frame clones only, not all of them. The sample lists 50,000 or so clones; roughly 85% were seen once. Source: CD4+ or CD8+ T cells sorted from blood, taken in a trial of the OX40 agonist ivuxolimab. These receptors came from an adult with an advanced solid tumor such as melanoma, head and neck, liver or kidney cancer. Each CDR3 is given with its conserved first and last residue. Each record gives: D gene, J gene, V gene, CDR3 DNA, CDR3 protein. The D gene is left open where the match is weak.

d_call: TRBD1; j_call: TRBJ1-2; v_call: TRBV9; cdr3_nt: TGTGCCAGCAGCCAACAGCACACAGGGGACTTTAACTATGGCTACACCTTC; cdr3_aa: CASSQQHTGDFNYGYTF
d_call: NA; j_call: TRBJ2-7; v_call: TRBV2; cdr3_nt: TGTGCCAGCAGTGCGACCCTCTACGAGCAGTACTTC; cdr3_aa: CASSATLYEQYF
d_call: NA; j_call: TRBJ2-1; v_call: TRBV7-9; cdr3_nt: TGTGCCAGCAGCCAGACCGGAACCCGTCGGGACAATGAGCAGTTCTTC; cdr3_aa: CASSQTGTRRDNEQFF
d_call: NA; j_call: TRBJ1-1; v_call: TRBV4-3; cdr3_nt: TGCGCCAGCAGACAAGGGGAATTAAGCACTGAAGCTTTCTTT; cdr3_aa: CASRQGELSTEAFF
d_call: TRBD2; j_call: TRBJ2-3; v_call: TRBV6-5; cdr3_nt: TGTGCCAGCAGTTACGTAGCGGGGGGGCCCACAGATACGCAGTATTTT; cdr3_aa: CASSYVAGGPTDTQYF
d_call: NA; j_call: TRBJ1-1; v_call: TRBV6-5; cdr3_nt: TGTGCCAGCAGTTACAACTGGGGGAACACTGAAGCTTTCTTT; cdr3_aa: CASSYNWGNTEAFF
d_call: NA; j_call: TRBJ1-1; v_call: TRBV2; cdr3_nt: TGTGCCAGCAGTGTCGTACCTAACACTGAAGCTTTCTTT; cdr3_aa: CASSVVPNTEAFF
d_call: NA; j_call: TRBJ2-4; v_call: TRBV7-3; cdr3_nt: TGTGCCAGCAGCTTCCTAGGGGGATCCAAAAACATTCAGTACTTC; cdr3_aa: CASSFLGGSKNIQYF
d_call: NA; j_call: TRBJ1-1; v_call: TRBV6-5; cdr3_nt: TGTGCCAGCAGGCCCCCCAGGGACATGAACACTGAAGCTTTCTTT; cdr3_aa: CASRPPRDMNTEAFF
d_call: NA; j_call: TRBJ2-1; v_call: TRBV7-3; cdr3_nt: TGTGCCAGCAGCCTACAGTCCTACAATGAGCAGTTCTTC; cdr3_aa: CASSLQSYNEQFF
d_call: NA; j_call: TRBJ1-1; v_call: TRBV5-4; cdr3_nt: TGTGCCAGCAGCTTTTGGGCGAACACTGAAGCTTTCTTT; cdr3_aa: CASSFWANTEAFF
d_call: TRBD2; j_call: TRBJ2-3; v_call: TRBV27; cdr3_nt: TGTGCCAGCAGCCCCGCGCCGGGACTAGCGGGGGGGATTAGCACAGATACGCAGTATTTT; cdr3_aa: CASSPAPGLAGGISTDTQYF
d_call: NA; j_call: TRBJ2-4; v_call: TRBV4-1; cdr3_nt: TGCGCCAGCAGCCAAATTCAGGGTTTGGGAAACATTCAGTACTTC; cdr3_aa: CASSQIQGLGNIQYF
d_call: TRBD1; j_call: TRBJ2-1; v_call: TRBV25-1; cdr3_nt: TGTGCCAGCAGTGACTCCGGGACAGGGCCGGGGCCCTACAATGAGCAGTTCTTC; cdr3_aa: CASSDSGTGPGPYNEQFF
d_call: NA; j_call: TRBJ1-1; v_call: TRBV5-1; cdr3_nt: TGCGCCAGCAGCTTTGACGGGACCACTGAAGCTTTCTTT; cdr3_aa: CASSFDGTTEAFF
d_call: TRBD2; j_call: TRBJ2-1; v_call: TRBV9; cdr3_nt: TGTGCCAGCAGCGCCTCTAGCGGGGGGAGAAATGAGCAGTTCTTC; cdr3_aa: CASSASSGGRNEQFF
d_call: NA; j_call: TRBJ1-3; v_call: TRBV5-4; cdr3_nt: TGTGCCAGCAGCCCCGGCGGGGGCAACACCATATATTTT; cdr3_aa: CASSPGGGNTIYF
d_call: NA; j_call: TRBJ2-1; v_call: TRBV27; cdr3_nt: TGTGCCAGCAGTTTTAGCGGAAGGGTTCCGTACAATGAGCAGTTCTTC; cdr3_aa: CASSFSGRVPYNEQFF
d_call: NA; j_call: TRBJ2-2; v_call: TRBV11-2; cdr3_nt: TGTGCCAGCAGCTTTTCTAGTGGGGAGCTGTTTTTT; cdr3_aa: CASSFSSGELFF
d_call: NA; j_call: TRBJ2-2; v_call: TRBV9; cdr3_nt: TGTGCCAGCAGCGCCCTTGTTTCGGGTCTTCGTAGTGGCGGGGAGCTGTTTTTT; cdr3_aa: CASSALVSGLRSGGELFF
d_call: TRBD2; j_call: TRBJ2-2; v_call: TRBV7-6; cdr3_nt: TGTGCCAGCAGCTTAGCTGCGGGGGGGCTTTCGAACACCGGGGAGCTGTTTTTT; cdr3_aa: CASSLAAGGLSNTGELFF
d_call: TRBD2; j_call: TRBJ2-2; v_call: TRBV7-8; cdr3_nt: TGTGCCAGCGAACGGGGGGTATCGAACACCGGGGAGCTGTTTTTT; cdr3_aa: CASERGVSNTGELFF